The table lists the clone carrying this T cell receptor beta chain with a few counts. The antigen is not known. The data were taken from a study of T-cell memory formation after mild COVID-19. For the study at large: Largely donor-specific sequence clusters came from a couple of donors.

Losses at the gene ends were 5 bases for V and 5 bases for J; bases not matched to a gene: 9. Germline CDR1 and CDR2: MNHEY and SVGAGI. The CDR3 runs 16 residues. General study points: Contracting clones from day 15 to 85 showed balanced CD4/CD8; later expanders favored CD4+. Still unconfirmed is whether the second-wave clones peaking on day 37 recognized SARS-CoV-2.

5'RACE with constant-segment primers yielded barcoded, UMI-tagged TCR alpha and TCR beta cDNA libraries. Each CDR3 protein is one row after TCRdb ran MiXCR on the 5' RACE reads. Counted here are 130,000 to 150,000 distinct CDR3 sequences, under 25% occurring once; the ten biggest clones make up under 2.5%. Sequences were obtained from PBMCs or a T cell subset sorted from them (not recorded which). This clonotype originated in an adult woman who had mild COVID-19 (a few samples of this study predate the infection). Cell type and time point are not known. The rearrangement joins TRBV6-5 to TRBJ1-6; 7 positions match TRBD1. This chain's CDR3 is CASSRPEGANNSPLHF. CDR3 DNA: TGTGCCAGCAGTCGCCCAGAGGGGGCCAATAATTCACCCCTCCACTTT.